The clone carrying this T cell receptor beta chain was detected only once. Its antigen is unidentified. This specimen belongs to a study of memory CD4+ T cells and cytomegalovirus serostatus. Study outcomes and limitations: Of 150 to 200 reported CMV TCRbeta sequences, under 70 were found in memory CD4+ repertoires. The CMV-associated TCR signature appears largely within the CD4+ memory repertoire.

In the study's own analysis: Out-of-frame sequences were removed, leaving around 2.2 million distinct TCRbeta sequences. Produced via immunoSEQ multiplex PCR; TCRdb's table is partial and in-frame only. D and trimming were read from the DNA, whereas the V and J calls and clone size are those reported in that table. Of around 44,000 clones detected, over 60% appear once; the ten largest clones hold under 6.5%. Single viable CD3+CD4+CD8-CD45RO+ cells were sorted as the memory CD4+ T cells. Donors' CMV status reflects serum IgG against pp150, pp28, p38, p52. V was trimmed by 0 bases and J by 5 bases, leaving 13 bases between them. The CDR3 is 15 residues long. From germline, CDR1 is SGHTA and CDR2 FQGNSA.

The rearrangement uses TRBV7-2 and TRBJ2-5, with D maybe TRBD2 (5 bases). This receptor was identified in an adult in good health and CMV-seronegative. Source material: memory CD4+ T cells from blood. CDR3 nucleotides: TGTGCCAGCAGCTTAGCGGGAGTCGTTAGTGAGACCCAGTACTTC. Translating it yields CASSLAGVVSETQYF.